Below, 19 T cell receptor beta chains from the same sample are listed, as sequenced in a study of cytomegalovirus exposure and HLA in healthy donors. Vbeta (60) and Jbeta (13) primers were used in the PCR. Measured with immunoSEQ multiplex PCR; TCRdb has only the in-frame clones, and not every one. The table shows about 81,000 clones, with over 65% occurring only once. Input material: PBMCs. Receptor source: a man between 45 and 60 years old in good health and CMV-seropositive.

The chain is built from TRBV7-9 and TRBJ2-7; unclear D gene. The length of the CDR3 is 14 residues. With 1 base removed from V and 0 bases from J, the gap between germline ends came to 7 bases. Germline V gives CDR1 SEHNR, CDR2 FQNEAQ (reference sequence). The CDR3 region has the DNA TGTGCCAGCAGCTTAGACTCCTTCTCCTACGAGCAGTACTTC. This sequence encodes CASSLDSFSYEQYF.

This CDR3 is CAISDRGGDTEAFF. The DNA of the CDR3 is TGTGCCATCAGTGATCGCGGAGGGGACACTGAAGCTTTCTTT. The V call is TRBV10-3, the J call TRBJ1-1, with D maybe TRBD1 (5 bases). This CDR3 has 14 amino acids. The germline gives CDR1 ENHRY, CDR2 SYGVKD. The ends were cut back, 3 bases at V and 3 bases at J, with 11 bases in the middle.

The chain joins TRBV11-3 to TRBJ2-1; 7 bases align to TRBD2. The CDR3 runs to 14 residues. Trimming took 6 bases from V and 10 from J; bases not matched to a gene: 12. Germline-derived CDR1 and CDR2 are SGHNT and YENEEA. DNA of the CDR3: TGTGCCAGCAGTTTTCTAGCGGCCGGAGGGGAGCAGTTCTTC. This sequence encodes CASSFLAAGGEQFF.

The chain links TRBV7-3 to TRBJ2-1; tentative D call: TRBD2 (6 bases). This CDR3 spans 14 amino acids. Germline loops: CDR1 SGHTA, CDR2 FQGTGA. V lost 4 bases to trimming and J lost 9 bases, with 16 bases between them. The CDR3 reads CASSSGLALGEQFF. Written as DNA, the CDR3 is TGTGCCAGCAGCTCGGGACTGGCCCTTGGTGAGCAGTTCTTC.

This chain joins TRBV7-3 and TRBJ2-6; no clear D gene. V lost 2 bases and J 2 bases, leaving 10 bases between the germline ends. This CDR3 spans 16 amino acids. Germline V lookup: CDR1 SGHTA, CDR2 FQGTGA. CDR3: CASSLYNLAGANVLTF. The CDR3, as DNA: TGTGCCAGCAGCTTATATAACTTGGCTGGGGCCAACGTCCTGACTTTC. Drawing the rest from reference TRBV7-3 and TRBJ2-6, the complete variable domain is GAGVSQTPSNKVTEKGKYVELRCDPISGHTALYWYRQSLGQGPEFLIYFQGTGAADDSGLPNDRFFAVRPEGSVSTLKIQRTERGDSAVYLCASSLYNLAGANVLTFGAGSRLTVL.

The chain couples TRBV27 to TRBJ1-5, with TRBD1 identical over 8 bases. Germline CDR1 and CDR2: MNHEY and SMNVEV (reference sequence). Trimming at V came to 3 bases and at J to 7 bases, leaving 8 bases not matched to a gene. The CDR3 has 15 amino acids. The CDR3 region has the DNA TGTGCCAGCAGTTTTGGACAGGGAGGGACGCAGCCCCAGCATTTT. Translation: CASSFGQGGTQPQHF.

The CDR3 coding sequence is TGTGCCAGCAGCGCGGCCTCTAGCGGGGAGGGTTACAATGAGCAGTTCTTC. This sequence encodes CASSAASSGEGYNEQFF. The rearrangement joins TRBV7-9 to TRBJ2-1, with TRBD2 matching 9 bases. Looked up from germline, CDR1 is SEHNR and CDR2 is FQNEAQ (reference sequence). This CDR3 comprises 17 residues. J lost 4 bases, V lost 5 bases, and 12 bases had no gene match.

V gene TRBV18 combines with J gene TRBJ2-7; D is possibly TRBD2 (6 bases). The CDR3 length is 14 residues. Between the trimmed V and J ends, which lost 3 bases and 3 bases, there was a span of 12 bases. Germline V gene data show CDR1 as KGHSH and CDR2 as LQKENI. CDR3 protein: CASSPGGADYEQYF. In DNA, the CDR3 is TGTGCCAGCTCACCCGGGGGTGCGGACTACGAGCAGTACTTC.

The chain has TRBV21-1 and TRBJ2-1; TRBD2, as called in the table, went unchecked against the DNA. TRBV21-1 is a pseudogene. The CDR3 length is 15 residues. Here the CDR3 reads CASSLRGPSNNEQFF. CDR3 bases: TGTGCCAGCAGCTTACGCGGGCCGTCCAACAATGAGCAGTTCTTC.

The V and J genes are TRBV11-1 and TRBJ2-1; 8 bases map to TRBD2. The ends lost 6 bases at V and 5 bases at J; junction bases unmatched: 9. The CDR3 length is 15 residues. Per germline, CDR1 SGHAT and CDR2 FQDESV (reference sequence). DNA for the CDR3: TGTGCCAGCAGTCCCGGGAGGGCCTTTAACAATGAGCAGTTCTTC. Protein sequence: CASSPGRAFNNEQFF.

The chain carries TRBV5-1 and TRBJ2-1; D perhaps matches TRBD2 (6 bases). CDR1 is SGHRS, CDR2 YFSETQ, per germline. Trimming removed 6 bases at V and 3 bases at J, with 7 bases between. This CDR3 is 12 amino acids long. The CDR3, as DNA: TGCGCCAGCACGACTAGCTACAATGAGCAGTTCTTC. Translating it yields CASTTSYNEQFF.

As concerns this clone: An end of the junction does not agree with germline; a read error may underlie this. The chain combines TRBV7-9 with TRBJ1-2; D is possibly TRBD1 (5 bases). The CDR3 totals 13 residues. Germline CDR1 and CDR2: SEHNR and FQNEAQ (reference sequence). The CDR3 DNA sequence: TGTTCCAGCAGCTTTCAGCAGGGTAGCTTTTCCACCTTC. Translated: CSSSFQQGSFSTF.

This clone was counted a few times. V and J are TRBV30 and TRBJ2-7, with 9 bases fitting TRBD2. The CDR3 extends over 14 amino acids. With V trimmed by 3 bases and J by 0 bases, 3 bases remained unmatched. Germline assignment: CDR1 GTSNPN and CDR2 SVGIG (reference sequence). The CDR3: CAWRNSGGSYEQYF. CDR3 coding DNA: TGTGCCTGGAGAAATAGCGGGGGCTCCTACGAGCAGTACTTC.

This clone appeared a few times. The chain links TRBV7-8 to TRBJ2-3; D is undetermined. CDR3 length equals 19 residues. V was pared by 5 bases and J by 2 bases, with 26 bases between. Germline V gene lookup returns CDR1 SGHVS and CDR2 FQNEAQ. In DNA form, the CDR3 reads TGTGCCAGCAGCCCCTTTAGGTTAACCGCTAGGAAATACACAGATACGCAGTATTTT. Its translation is CASSPFRLTARKYTDTQYF.

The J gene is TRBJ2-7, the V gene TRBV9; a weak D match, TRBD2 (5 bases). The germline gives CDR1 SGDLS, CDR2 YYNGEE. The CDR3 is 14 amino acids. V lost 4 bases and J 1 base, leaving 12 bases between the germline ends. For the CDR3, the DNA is TGTGCCAGCAGCACCCAGGACTTTTCCTACGAGCAGTACTTC. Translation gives CASSTQDFSYEQYF.

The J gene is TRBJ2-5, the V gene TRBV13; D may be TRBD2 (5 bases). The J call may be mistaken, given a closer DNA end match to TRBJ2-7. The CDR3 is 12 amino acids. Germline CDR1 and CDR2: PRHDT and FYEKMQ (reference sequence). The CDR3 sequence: CASSSQRYEQYF. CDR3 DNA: TGTGCCAGCAGCTCCCAGCGGTACGAGCAGTACTTC.

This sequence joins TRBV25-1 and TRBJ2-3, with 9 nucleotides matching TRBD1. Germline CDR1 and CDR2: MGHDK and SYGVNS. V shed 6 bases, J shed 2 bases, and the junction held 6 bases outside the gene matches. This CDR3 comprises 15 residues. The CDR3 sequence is CASRTGTGITDTQYF. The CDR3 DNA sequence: TGTGCCAGCAGAACCGGGACAGGGATCACAGATACGCAGTATTTT.

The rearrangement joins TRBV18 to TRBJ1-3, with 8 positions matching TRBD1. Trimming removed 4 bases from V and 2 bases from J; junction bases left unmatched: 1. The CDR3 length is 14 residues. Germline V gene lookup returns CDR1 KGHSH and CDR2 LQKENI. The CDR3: CASSQQGAGNTIYF. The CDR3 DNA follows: TGTGCCAGCTCACAACAGGGGGCTGGAAACACCATATATTTT.

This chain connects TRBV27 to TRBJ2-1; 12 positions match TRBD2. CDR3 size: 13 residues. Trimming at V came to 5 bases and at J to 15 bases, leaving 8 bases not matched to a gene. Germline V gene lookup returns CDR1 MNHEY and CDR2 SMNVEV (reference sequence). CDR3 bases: TGTGCCAGCAGTCCTGGACTAGCGGGACTGTGGTTCTTC. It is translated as CASSPGLAGLWFF.